The 32 T cell receptor beta chains below come from one sample, sequenced in a study of cytomegalovirus exposure and HLA in healthy donors. Primers: 60 Vbeta forward and 13 Jbeta reverse. This table comes from immunoSEQ multiplex PCR, and its TCRdb copy is limited to in-frame clones, with some not included. There are around 130,000 clones in the sample; around 79% occur only once, and approximately 2% lies in the top ten. The source material was PBMCs. The receptors stem from a woman between 40 and 50 years old in good health and CMV-seropositive.

The CDR3 region is CASSLVLAGSTDTQYF. Here the CDR3 DNA reads TGTGCCAGCAGCCTCGTACTAGCGGGATCCACAGATACGCAGTATTTT. The rearrangement joins TRBV7-2 to TRBJ2-3; 10 bases map to TRBD2. This CDR3 has 16 amino acids. Trimming at V came to 5 bases and at J to 2 bases, leaving 7 bases not matched to a gene. Germline assignment: CDR1 SGHTA and CDR2 FQGNSA.

This clone was recorded only once. The chain uses TRBV5-1 and TRBJ1-2, with D possibly TRBD1 on 6 matching bases. The V and J ends lost 0 bases and 2 bases respectively, with 14 bases between them. In germline, CDR1 is SGHRS, CDR2 YFSETQ. The CDR3 loop spans 16 amino acids. DNA for the CDR3: TGCGCCAGCAGCTTGGCCGGGGGGGCTAAAAACTATGGCTACACCTTC. It is translated as CASSLAGGAKNYGYTF. Combining the CDR3 with reference TRBV5-1 and TRBJ1-2 gives the whole variable domain KAGVTQTPRYLIKTRGQQVTLSCSPISGHRSVSWYQQTPGQGLQFLFEYFSETQRNKGNFPGRFSGRQFSNSRSEMNVSTLELGDSALYLCASSLAGGAKNYGYTFGSGTRLTVV.

The chain employs TRBV5-1 and TRBJ2-5, with TRBD1 as a possible D gene (5 bases). The V and J ends lost 4 bases and 10 bases respectively, with 17 bases between them. Germline CDR1 is SGHRS and CDR2 is YFSETQ. The CDR3 sequence is 13 residues long. The CDR3 sequence is CASSNLQDQGQYF. In nucleotides, the CDR3 is TGCGCCAGCAGCAACTTGCAGGATCAGGGCCAGTACTTC.

There are a few counts of this clone. The chain recombines TRBV7-6 with TRBJ2-7; 8 bases line up with TRBD1. The CDR3 loop spans 14 amino acids. Germline loops: CDR1 SGHVS, CDR2 FNYEAQ. The trim removed 6 bases at V and 5 bases at J, leaving 9 bases unmatched. The CDR3 sequence: CASRAGGGTHEQYF. The CDR3, as DNA: TGTGCCAGCAGAGCAGGGGGCGGAACCCACGAGCAGTACTTC.

The chain couples TRBV28 to TRBJ1-1, with D tentatively TRBD1 (5 bases). V dropped 0 bases and J dropped 4 bases, with 15 bases sitting between them. Germline CDR1 MDHEN, CDR2 SYDVKM. This CDR3 has 16 residues. The CDR3 DNA follows: TGTGCCAGCAGTTTATGGCAGGGCCCACGCGGCACTGAAGCTTTCTTT. Translating it yields CASSLWQGPRGTEAFF. Full variable domain (outside the CDR3, taken from reference TRBV28 and TRBJ1-1): DVKVTQSSRYLVKRTGEKVFLECVQDMDHENMFWYRQDPGLGLRLIYFSYDVKMKEKGDIPEGYSVSREKKERFSLILESASTNQTSMYLCASSLWQGPRGTEAFFGQGTRLTVV.

This clone showed up just a few times. The rearrangement uses TRBV5-4 and TRBJ2-2; weak D call: TRBD1 (6 bases). CDR1 and CDR2 (germline): SGHNT, YYREEE (reference sequence). The CDR3 extends over 15 amino acids. The V and J ends lost 4 bases and 5 bases respectively, with 15 bases between them. CDR3: CASSPSLTGTGELFF. The CDR3 DNA sequence: TGTGCCAGCAGCCCGAGCCTAACAGGGACCGGGGAGCTGTTTTTT.

The chain links TRBV4-2 to TRBJ2-4; TRBD1 agrees at 8 bases. V shed 3 bases and J 1 base; nucleotides not matched to a gene: 8. In germline, CDR1 is LGHNA, CDR2 YNFKEQ. This CDR3 has 17 amino acids. The CDR3 spells CASSQTTGAGAKNIQYF. The CDR3 DNA reads TGTGCCAGCAGCCAGACGACAGGGGCGGGGGCCAAAAACATTCAGTACTTC.

The chain combines TRBV29-1 with TRBJ2-7, with TRBD2 matching 13 bases. Trimming at V came to 0 bases and at J to 4 bases, leaving 0 bases not matched to a gene. CDR1 is SQVTM and CDR2 is ANQGSEA in the germline V gene. The CDR3 totals 14 residues. The CDR3 loop is CSVEEGLAGYEQYF. Here the CDR3 DNA reads TGCAGCGTTGAAGAGGGACTAGCGGGATACGAGCAGTACTTC.

V usage is TRBV14 and J usage is TRBJ1-1; possibly TRBD1 for D (5 bases). Germline assignment: CDR1 SGHDN and CDR2 FVKESK. This CDR3 is built from 15 residues. The germline V and J ends were trimmed by 2 bases and 3 bases, with 13 bases remaining between them. The CDR3 bases are TGTGCCAGCAGCCAATGGGGCGCGGGGGACACTGAAGCTTTCTTT. It specifies CASSQWGAGDTEAFF.

This clone was recorded once. This chain joins TRBV5-6 and TRBJ1-2, with D possibly being TRBD1 (5 bases). Trimming shortened V by 5 bases and J by 7 bases, and 9 bases separated the two germline ends. The CDR3 is 11 amino acids. Germline CDR1 and CDR2: SGHDT and YYEEEE. CDR3 in DNA: TGTGCCAGCAGGGGGCGACGTGGCTACACCTTC. This gives the protein CASRGRRGYTF.

This clone has only one observation. This rearrangement joins TRBV4-3 to TRBJ2-3, with D possibly being TRBD1 (5 bases). Germline V gene sequence: CDR1 LGHNA, CDR2 YSLEER. Trimming took off 0 bases at V and 3 bases at J, with 7 bases between the two ends. The CDR3 sequence is 14 residues long. The CDR3 sequence is CASSQDSGTDTQYF. CDR3 in DNA: TGCGCCAGCAGCCAAGATTCAGGGACAGATACGCAGTATTTT.

This rearrangement joins TRBV6-1 to TRBJ1-5, with D perhaps matching TRBD1 (5 bases). The CDR3 has 12 residues. V lost 7 bases, J lost 7 bases, and 11 bases lay in between. From germline, CDR1 is MNHNS and CDR2 SASEGT. CDR3 amino acids: CASMEGLQPQHF. The CDR3 DNA reads TGTGCCAGCATGGAGGGGCTGCAGCCCCAGCATTTT.

The J gene is TRBJ2-7, the V gene TRBV5-1; 11 positions match TRBD1. There are 16 residues in the CDR3. In germline, CDR1 is SGHRS, CDR2 YFSETQ. The J segment lost 0 bases and the V segment lost 0 bases, leaving 2 bases of the junction unmatched. The CDR3 DNA is TGCGCCAGCAGCTTGGGGGACAGGGGGAACTCCTACGAGCAGTACTTC. This sequence encodes CASSLGDRGNSYEQYF.

This chain uses TRBV5-4 with TRBJ2-3, with TRBD1 matching over 9 bases. Germline CDR1 is SGHNT and CDR2 is YYREEE (reference sequence). V was pared by 5 bases and J by 3 bases, with 7 bases of the junction left unmatched. The CDR3 length is 15 residues. The CDR3 sequence: CASRLTGGSTDTQYF. For the CDR3, the DNA is TGTGCCAGCAGATTGACAGGGGGGAGTACAGATACGCAGTATTTT.

The chain carries TRBV19 and TRBJ1-2; TRBD1 aligns across 8 bases. CDR3 length: 13 amino acids. CDR1 and CDR2 (germline): LNHDA, SQIVND (reference sequence). The trim removed 4 bases at V and 7 bases at J, leaving 5 bases unmatched. CDR3 sequence reads: CASSTDRGSGYTF. The DNA of the CDR3 is TGTGCCAGTAGTACTGACAGGGGCTCTGGCTACACCTTC.

In this sample, this clone turned up a few times. The chain recombines TRBV7-2 with TRBJ1-6; no definite D call. Germline V CDR1 and CDR2: SGHTA, FQGNSA. The CDR3 extends over 16 amino acids. The germline V and J ends were trimmed by 5 bases and 6 bases, with 17 bases remaining between them. This CDR3 reads CASSVPPGTLNSPLHF. The CDR3 region has the DNA TGTGCCAGCAGCGTCCCTCCGGGAACGCTTAATTCACCCCTCCACTTT.

This clone was seen only a few times. This chain's CDR3 is CSARDRGDHNEQFF. In DNA, the CDR3 is TGCAGCGCCAGGGACAGGGGAGACCACAATGAGCAGTTCTTC. V is TRBV29-1 and J is TRBJ2-1, with 10 bases identical to TRBD1. The germline V gene has CDR1 SQVTM and CDR2 ANQGSEA. Germline trimming cut 7 bases from V and 5 bases from J; bases unmatched to any gene: 8. CDR3 length: 14 residues.

This clone has just a few counts. V is TRBV28 and J is TRBJ1-2; tentative D call: TRBD1 (5 bases). V was trimmed by 2 bases and J by 2 bases, leaving 6 bases between them. The CDR3 spans 13 residues. Per germline, CDR1 MDHEN and CDR2 SYDVKM. The CDR3: CASSLKGNYGYTF. The CDR3 nucleotides are TGTGCCAGCAGTTTAAAGGGGAACTATGGCTACACCTTC.

This chain connects TRBV6-5 to TRBJ1-5; 7 bases are shared with TRBD1. The trim removed 6 bases at V and 3 bases at J, leaving 8 bases unmatched. Germline assignment: CDR1 MNHEY and CDR2 SVGAGI. The CDR3 runs 15 residues. The CDR3 protein is CASSRTGSNNQPQHF. The CDR3 DNA reads as TGTGCCAGCAGCCGGACAGGATCGAACAATCAGCCCCAGCATTTT.

This clone has a handful of counts. The chain links TRBV4-3 to TRBJ2-7; TRBD1 matches at 9 bases. V was pared by 4 bases and J by 4 bases, with 11 bases of the junction left unmatched. This CDR3 comprises 16 residues. Germline values: CDR1 LGHNA, CDR2 YSLEER. The CDR3: CASSPLQGAVVYEQYF. CDR3 DNA: TGCGCCAGCAGCCCGCTACAGGGGGCCGTAGTATACGAGCAGTACTTC.

V and J are TRBV2 and TRBJ1-2; D gene uncertain. From germline, CDR1 is SNHLY and CDR2 FYNNEI. V dropped 4 bases and J dropped 4 bases, with 19 bases sitting between them. This CDR3 has 16 residues. The chain's CDR3 is CASSGASGIVFYGYTF. The CDR3 coding sequence is TGTGCCAGCAGTGGGGCGTCGGGAATTGTGTTCTATGGCTACACCTTC. Drawing the rest from reference TRBV2 and TRBJ1-2, the complete variable domain is EPEVTQTPSHQVTQMGQEVILRCVPISNHLYFYWYRQILGQKVEFLVSFYNNEISEKSEIFDDQFSVERPDGSNFTLKIRSTKLEDSAMYFCASSGASGIVFYGYTFGSGTRLTVV.

This clone was found a few times. CDR3 in amino acids: CASSSGLAANTGELFF. CDR3 bases: TGTGCCAGCAGCTCGGGACTAGCAGCGAACACCGGGGAGCTGTTTTTT. The chain couples TRBV7-6 to TRBJ2-2; TRBD2 agrees at 9 bases. V was pared by 4 bases and J by 0 bases, with 3 bases of the junction left unmatched. CDR1 is SGHVS, CDR2 FNYEAQ, per germline. This CDR3 has 16 amino acids. The whole variable domain, remainder taken from reference TRBV7-6 and TRBJ2-2, is GAGVSQSPRYKVTKRGQDVALRCDPISGHVSLYWYRQALGQGPEFLTYFNYEAQQDKSGLPNDRFSAERPEGSISTLTIQRTEQRDSAMYRCASSSGLAANTGELFFGEGSRLTVL.

This clone has only a few counts. The chain recombines TRBV5-6 with TRBJ2-7, with TRBD1 matching over 7 bases. After removal of 6 bases from V and 2 bases from J, the junction contained 5 bases not matched to a gene. The CDR3 spans 13 residues. CDR1 and CDR2 from the germline V gene are SGHDT and YYEEEE. The chain's CDR3 is CASTRDRTYEQYF. The CDR3 nucleotides read TGTGCCAGCACCCGGGACAGAACCTACGAGCAGTACTTC.

The chain recombines TRBV5-4 with TRBJ1-1; the D gene is possibly TRBD1 (6 bases). Germline V gene sequence: CDR1 SGHNT, CDR2 YYREEE (reference sequence). Trimming took 6 bases from V and 7 from J, leaving 16 bases between them. The CDR3 spans 13 residues. CDR3 amino acids: CASTLGGGLEAFF. In DNA, the CDR3 is TGTGCCAGCACACTGGGGGGGGGCCTTGAAGCTTTCTTT.

The rearrangement links TRBV18 to TRBJ2-5; possible D gene TRBD2, 6 bases. The CDR3 covers 14 residues. CDR1 is KGHSH, CDR2 LQKENI, per germline. V shed 6 bases and J shed 2 bases, with 13 bases lying between them. CDR3 protein: CASSSQGGQETQYF. The CDR3 DNA sequence: TGTGCCAGCTCCTCGCAGGGAGGTCAAGAGACCCAGTACTTC.

This clone was recorded a few times. The CDR3 bases are TGTGCCAGCAGGACGACAGGGGGCGGTGAAAAACTGTTTTTT. The encoded protein is CASRTTGGGEKLFF. This sequence joins TRBV7-9 and TRBJ1-4; 10 positions match TRBD1. The CDR3 runs to 14 residues. Germline CDR1 and CDR2: SEHNR and FQNEAQ (reference sequence). The V segment lost 6 bases and the J segment 7 bases; nucleotides outside the gene matches: 5.

This clone was seen only a few times. V gene TRBV6-6 combines with J gene TRBJ1-2, with D perhaps TRBD1 (5 bases). The CDR3 is 16 amino acids. Germline V gene data show CDR1 as MNHNY and CDR2 as SVGAGI (reference sequence). V was clipped by 2 bases and J by 0 bases, with 13 bases between them. CDR3 residues: CASSYVWGSSNYGYTF. CDR3 nucleotides: TGTGCCAGCAGTTACGTGTGGGGCTCATCTAACTATGGCTACACCTTC.

CDR3 region: CASTRTTGTGEAFF. The CDR3 coding sequence is TGTGCCAGCACCAGAACGACAGGGACCGGGGAAGCTTTCTTT. The chain has TRBV9 and TRBJ1-1, with 7 positions matching TRBD1. Germline lookup yields CDR1 SGDLS and CDR2 YYNGEE. The CDR3 contains 14 residues. V was pared by 6 bases and J by 8 bases, with 13 bases of the junction left unmatched.

The chain employs TRBV4-1 and TRBJ1-5, with D perhaps matching TRBD1 (5 bases). Trimming stripped 1 base from V and 2 bases from J, with 18 bases between. CDR1 is MGHRA and CDR2 is YSYEKL in the germline V gene. There are 18 residues in the CDR3. CDR3 region: CASSQVSQASYGNQPQHF. The CDR3 DNA is TGCGCCAGCAGCCAAGTATCACAGGCTTCTTATGGCAATCAGCCCCAGCATTTT.

The chain combines TRBV27 with TRBJ1-5; D unclear. CDR3 length: 14 residues. Per germline, CDR1 MNHEY and CDR2 SMNVEV (reference sequence). V dropped 6 bases and J dropped 0 bases, with 9 bases sitting between them. The CDR3 region has the DNA TGTGCCAGCAGGGAGGTTCTTAGCAATCAGCCCCAGCATTTT. Amino acid sequence: CASREVLSNQPQHF.

The CDR3 DNA reads as TGTGCCAGCAGCCGTTCGGGGGACGACAATGAGCAGTTCTTC. Its translation: CASSRSGDDNEQFF. The chain uses TRBV7-3 and TRBJ2-1, with a tentative D call TRBD2 (6 bases). CDR3 size: 14 residues. V was pared by 5 bases and J by 5 bases, with 13 bases between. CDR1 is SGHTA, CDR2 FQGTGA, per germline.

CDR3 loop: CASSIQGTGNTIYF. Here the CDR3 DNA reads TGTGCCAGTAGTATCCAGGGGACGGGAAACACCATATATTTT. This chain joins TRBV19 and TRBJ1-3, with D perhaps matching TRBD1 (6 bases). Germline loops: CDR1 LNHDA, CDR2 SQIVND (reference sequence). This CDR3 is 14 amino acids long. V lost 3 bases, J lost 4 bases, and 10 bases lay in between.